The 30 T cell receptor beta chains reported below all come from one sample, sequenced in a study of CD8 T cells in Susac syndrome. RNA was extracted with the RNeasy kit, and a quantity of about 0.45 to 1 ug was reverse transcribed using random hexamers. TCRdb reprocessed the immunoSEQ multiplex PCR reads via MiXCR and lists one record per CDR3 protein. The sample consists of approximately 140,000 distinct CDR3 sequences, approximately 95% of them appearing once. Sequencing was done on a sample of CD4+ T cells from PBMCs. These receptors all come from a human donor with multiple sclerosis.

This clonotype has a single count. CDR3: CASSLLSGGEEKLFF. As DNA, the CDR3 is TGTGCCAGCAGCCTACTCTCGGGGGGCGAGGAAAAACTGTTTTTT. The chain couples TRBV28 to TRBJ1-4; the D gene is possibly TRBD1 (6 bases). In germline, CDR1 is MDHEN, CDR2 SYDVKM. With 6 bases removed from V and 8 bases from J, the gap between germline ends came to 19 bases. The CDR3 runs 15 residues.

The genes are TRBV5-5 and TRBJ2-5; D perhaps matches TRBD2 (5 bases). CDR1 and CDR2 from the germline V gene are SGHKS and YYEKEE (reference sequence). The ends were cut back, 2 bases at V and 4 bases at J, with 15 bases in the middle. The CDR3 is 15 amino acids. DNA of the CDR3: TGTGCCAGCAGCTTAGTACCTACGGGGAGAGAGACCCAGTACTTC. Its translation: CASSLVPTGRETQYF. Looking up the rest from reference TRBV5-5 and TRBJ2-5 gives the full variable domain: DAGVTQSPTHLIKTRGQQVTLRCSPISGHKSVSWYQQVLGQGPQFIFQYYEKEERGRGNFPDRFSARQFPNYSSELNVNALLLGDSALYLCASSLVPTGRETQYFGPGTRLLVL.

The genes are TRBV10-2 and TRBJ2-7, with D perhaps TRBD2 (6 bases). CDR1 and CDR2 (germline): WSHSY, SAAADI. V lost 5 bases to trimming and J lost 0 bases, with 11 bases between them. The CDR3 totals 14 residues. Written as DNA, the CDR3 is TGCGCCAGCAGTCATTTAGCGGACTCCTACGAGCAGTACTTC. It specifies CASSHLADSYEQYF.

This sequence joins TRBV7-2 and TRBJ1-5; a weak D match, TRBD1 (5 bases). The V end lost 3 bases, the J end lost 0 bases, and 9 bases lay between the germline ends. The CDR3 length is 15 residues. Per germline, CDR1 SGHTA and CDR2 FQGNSA. The CDR3 is CASSLGQHSNQPQHF. The CDR3 DNA is TGTGCCAGCAGCTTGGGGCAGCATAGCAATCAGCCCCAGCATTTT.

The rearrangement links TRBV3-1 to TRBJ2-5, with D hard to call. V was clipped by 4 bases and J by 4 bases, with 13 bases between them. The CDR3 has 14 residues. From germline, CDR1 is LGHDT and CDR2 YNNKEL (reference sequence). The CDR3 region has the DNA TGTGCCAGCAGCCCCGACGTGTGGGGAGAGACCCAGTACTTC. Encoded protein: CASSPDVWGETQYF.

The gene calls are TRBV15 and TRBJ2-3, with TRBD2 identical over 8 bases. Germline V lookup: CDR1 LNHNV, CDR2 YYDKDF (reference sequence). The length of the CDR3 is 13 residues. V was clipped by 8 bases and J by 6 bases; unmatched bases: 7. DNA for the CDR3: TGTGCCACCGGAAGCGGGAGTGGGGATACGCAGTATTTT. Its translation: CATGSGSGDTQYF. The complete variable domain, with remaining parts taken from reference TRBV15 and TRBJ2-3, reads DAMVIQNPRYQVTQFGKPVTLSCSQTLNHNVMYWYQQKSSQAPKLLFHYYDKDFNNEADTPDNFQSRRPNTSFCFLDIRSPGLGDTAMYLCATGSGSGDTQYFGPGTRLTVL.

This chain links TRBV20-1 with TRBJ2-3; a possible D gene is TRBD2 (5 bases). The germline V gene has CDR1 DFQATT and CDR2 SNEGSKA (reference sequence). The germline V and J ends were trimmed by 6 bases and 1 base, with 17 bases remaining between them. CDR3 length: 15 amino acids. Here the CDR3 reads CSAPAGVAGTDTQYF. The CDR3 DNA reads as TGCAGTGCCCCCGCCGGGGTGGCGGGCACAGATACGCAGTATTTT.

The chain uses TRBV5-7 and TRBJ2-7; 10 nucleotides agree with TRBD1. Being an ORF, TRBV5-7 has a function that is uncertain. This CDR3 is built from 17 residues. J was trimmed by 3 bases and V by 0 bases; bases with no gene match: 9. The CDR3 bases are TGTGCCAGCAGCTTGGATATTCCATGGGACAGGGGCTACGAGCAGTACTTC. It specifies CASSLDIPWDRGYEQYF.

V is TRBV7-6 and J is TRBJ2-5, with D unclear. The ends were cut back, 1 base at V and 4 bases at J, with 10 bases in the middle. CDR1 SGHVS and CDR2 FNYEAQ come from the germline V gene. This CDR3 has 14 residues. This CDR3 is CASSLEVAIETQYF. The CDR3 region has the DNA TGTGCCAGCAGCTTAGAGGTGGCCATAGAGACCCAGTACTTC.

The chain has TRBV20-1 and TRBJ2-3; 11 bases line up with TRBD2. V gave up 3 bases and J gave up 1 base; unmatched junction bases: 6. CDR1 DFQATT and CDR2 SNEGSKA come from the germline V gene (reference sequence). The length of the CDR3 is 16 residues. CDR3 sequence (DNA): TGCAGTGCTAGGCCTCTAGCGGGAGGACGCACAGATACGCAGTATTTT. This translates into CSARPLAGGRTDTQYF.

The rearrangement joins TRBV27 to TRBJ1-5; no firm D call. The CDR3 extends over 14 amino acids. Germline V gene sequence: CDR1 MNHEY, CDR2 SMNVEV (reference sequence). V shed 2 bases and J shed 7 bases, with 12 bases lying between them. The DNA of the CDR3 is TGTGCCAGCAGTTTAAAAGTTGGTTTCCAGCCCCAGCATTTT. Amino acid sequence: CASSLKVGFQPQHF.

V and J are TRBV20-1 and TRBJ1-1, with a possible D match to TRBD1 (6 bases). This CDR3 spans 16 amino acids. V lost 0 bases, J lost 0 bases, and 14 bases lay in between. Germline CDR1 and CDR2: DFQATT and SNEGSKA (reference sequence). CDR3 sequence: CSARDRRGRMNTEAFF. The CDR3 nucleotides read TGCAGTGCTAGAGATCGTCGGGGGCGGATGAACACTGAAGCTTTCTTT.

The chain couples TRBV24-1 to TRBJ2-3; D remains unclear. The CDR3 consists of 13 residues. Germline loops: CDR1 KGHDR, CDR2 SFDVKD. V was shortened by 8 bases and J by 2 bases, with 10 bases between the two germline ends. CDR3: CATNKDLTDTQYF. The CDR3 coding sequence is TGTGCCACCAACAAGGACCTCACAGATACGCAGTATTTT.

Written as DNA, the CDR3 is TGTGCCAGCGGGACAGACAAAGTGGATACGCAGTATTTT. Protein: CASGTDKVDTQYF. The chain is built from TRBV3-1 and TRBJ2-3, with 7 positions matching TRBD1. The CDR3 contains 13 residues. CDR1 LGHDT and CDR2 YNNKEL come from the germline V gene (reference sequence). V gave up 8 bases and J gave up 6 bases; unmatched junction bases: 8.

The V call is TRBV1, the J call TRBJ2-7; the table's D call, TRBD2, has no DNA check behind it. TRBV1 corresponds to a pseudogene. CDR3 length equals 13 residues. CDR3 bases: TGCACCAGCAGCCGTAGCGGGAGATGCGAGCAGTACTTC. Protein: CTSSRSGRCEQYF.

This rearrangement joins TRBV12-3 or TRBV12-4 to TRBJ1-2, with D possibly matching TRBD1 (6 bases). CDR3 length equals 15 residues. The ends were cut back, 3 bases at V and 5 bases at J, with 16 bases in the middle. This CDR3 is CASSLAAGAPYGYTF. In DNA form, the CDR3 reads TGTGCCAGCAGTTTGGCGGCAGGGGCTCCATATGGCTACACCTTC.

In this sample, this clonotype turned up a few times. The V and J genes are TRBV6-1 and TRBJ2-7; no reliable D call. With 6 bases removed from V and 2 bases from J, the gap between germline ends came to 11 bases. This CDR3 comprises 13 residues. From germline, CDR1 is MNHNS and CDR2 SASEGT. CDR3 coding DNA: TGTGCCAGCAGCCTAGGTTCCCCCTACGAGCAGTACTTC. Protein product: CASSLGSPYEQYF.

V gene TRBV7-9 combines with J gene TRBJ1-2; no definite D call. Germline CDR1 reads SEHNR; CDR2 reads FQNEAQ (reference sequence). The CDR3 length is 13 residues. Deletions cut 0 bases from V and 7 bases from J, with 9 bases between. The DNA of the CDR3 is TGTGCCAGCAGCTTAGCGTCAGTTTCTGGCTACACCTTC. This gives the protein CASSLASVSGYTF.

This chain uses TRBV3-1 with TRBJ2-5; TRBD1 or TRBD2 may be the D gene (5 bases each). The germline V and J ends were trimmed by 6 bases and 5 bases, with 13 bases remaining between them. The CDR3 is 13 amino acids. CDR1 LGHDT and CDR2 YNNKEL come from the germline V gene (reference sequence). This CDR3 is CASSTRGVETQYF. The CDR3 region has the DNA TGTGCCAGCAGTACGAGGGGCGTGGAGACCCAGTACTTC.

The chain employs TRBV20-1 and TRBJ2-1, with D possibly TRBD1 on 7 matching bases. The CDR3 covers 14 residues. V lost 1 base, J lost 6 bases, and 13 bases lay in between. Per germline, CDR1 DFQATT and CDR2 SNEGSKA (reference sequence). The CDR3 spells CSARGQGGSNEQFF. The CDR3 coding sequence is TGCAGTGCTAGAGGACAGGGAGGATCCAATGAGCAGTTCTTC.

CDR3 bases: TGTGCCGGGACCCCGGGGGGGCCGGCGAGTGAGCAGTTCTTC. It specifies CAGTPGGPASEQFF. V is TRBV30 and J is TRBJ2-1; TRBD2 matches at 8 bases. The J segment lost 9 bases and the V segment lost 8 bases, leaving 15 bases of the junction unmatched. CDR3 size: 14 residues. Germline V gene lookup returns CDR1 GTSNPN and CDR2 SVGIG (reference sequence).

The chain employs TRBV5-4 and TRBJ2-7; no clear D. This CDR3 has 16 amino acids. Germline CDR1 SGHNT, CDR2 YYREEE (reference sequence). V was pared by 1 base and J by 2 bases, with 16 bases between. The CDR3 DNA is TGTGCCAGCAGCTTGTCCCCACATGATAGAGCCTACGAGCAGTACTTC. Protein: CASSLSPHDRAYEQYF. The complete variable domain, with remaining parts taken from reference TRBV5-4 and TRBJ2-7, reads ETGVTQSPTHLIKTRGQQVTLRCSSQSGHNTVSWYQQALGQGPQFIFQYYREEENGRGNFPPRFSGLQFPNYSSELNVNALELDDSALYLCASSLSPHDRAYEQYFGPGTRLTVT.

The rearrangement uses TRBV6-2 or TRBV6-3 and TRBJ1-5, with D possibly being TRBD1 (5 bases). Germline lookup yields CDR1 MNHEY and CDR2 SVGEGT. The CDR3 consists of 14 residues. Trimming took 6 bases from V and 4 from J, leaving 13 bases between them. The CDR3 region is CASSHRDPNQPQHF. CDR3 in DNA: TGTGCCAGCAGCCACCGGGACCCTAATCAGCCCCAGCATTTT.

The chain employs TRBV27 and TRBJ1-5, with 7 bases lining up with TRBD1. Germline V gene lookup returns CDR1 MNHEY and CDR2 SMNVEV (reference sequence). The CDR3 runs to 15 residues. V trimming: 5 bases; J trimming: 2 bases; junction bases outside the gene matches: 6. CDR3 sequence: CASSPRQGRNQPQHF. For the CDR3, the DNA is TGTGCCAGCAGTCCACGACAGGGACGCAATCAGCCCCAGCATTTT.

This clonotype was observed a single time. In DNA, the CDR3 is TGTGCCAGCAGTGCGGGAATACCTCCGGGGGACGAGCAGTACTTC. Translated: CASSAGIPPGDEQYF. The chain couples TRBV25-1 to TRBJ2-7; the D gene is possibly TRBD2 (6 bases). Germline CDR1 reads MGHDK; CDR2 reads SYGVNS. Trimming left V 4 bases short and J 5 bases short, with 18 bases between. CDR3 length: 15 amino acids.

The V call is TRBV19, the J call TRBJ1-5; D perhaps matches TRBD1 (5 bases). CDR1 LNHDA and CDR2 SQIVND come from the germline V gene (reference sequence). The V and J ends lost 5 bases and 1 base respectively, with 9 bases between them. This CDR3 region has 14 residues. The CDR3 coding sequence is TGTGCCAGTAGTCCCAGACAGAGCAATCAGCCCCAGCATTTT. It encodes CASSPRQSNQPQHF.

The V and J genes are TRBV7-8 and TRBJ1-1; no reliable D call. This CDR3 contains 16 residues. V was trimmed by 2 bases and J by 0 bases, leaving 13 bases between them. CDR1 is SGHVS, CDR2 FQNEAQ, per germline. Here the CDR3 DNA reads TGTGCCAGCAGCTTAATGGGCGCGGGGATGAACACTGAAGCTTTCTTT. Encoded protein: CASSLMGAGMNTEAFF.

This chain joins TRBV20-1 and TRBJ1-1; maybe TRBD1 (6 bases). The CDR3 has 13 amino acids. V lost 3 bases and J lost 3, with 11 bases in between. Per the germline V gene, CDR1 is DFQATT and CDR2 is SNEGSKA (reference sequence). For the CDR3, the DNA is TGCAGTGCTAGTAAGGGGGAATACACTGAAGCTTTCTTT. Its protein product is CSASKGEYTEAFF.

This sequence joins TRBV19 and TRBJ2-1, with 11 positions matching TRBD2. V dropped 7 bases and J dropped 7; count of bases not matched to a gene: 0. CDR1 is LNHDA, CDR2 SQIVND, per germline (reference sequence). CDR3 length: 12 residues. CDR3 coding DNA: TGTGCCAGTACTAGCGGGAGGAATGAGCAGTTCTTC. Translated, it gives CASTSGRNEQFF.

The chain combines TRBV3-1 with TRBJ1-2; D remains ambiguous. Trimming took off 2 bases at V and 3 bases at J, with 4 bases between the two ends. In germline, CDR1 is LGHDT, CDR2 YNNKEL (reference sequence). This CDR3 region has 12 residues. This CDR3 is CASSQLDYGYTF. CDR3 coding DNA: TGTGCCAGCAGCCAACTGGACTATGGCTACACCTTC.